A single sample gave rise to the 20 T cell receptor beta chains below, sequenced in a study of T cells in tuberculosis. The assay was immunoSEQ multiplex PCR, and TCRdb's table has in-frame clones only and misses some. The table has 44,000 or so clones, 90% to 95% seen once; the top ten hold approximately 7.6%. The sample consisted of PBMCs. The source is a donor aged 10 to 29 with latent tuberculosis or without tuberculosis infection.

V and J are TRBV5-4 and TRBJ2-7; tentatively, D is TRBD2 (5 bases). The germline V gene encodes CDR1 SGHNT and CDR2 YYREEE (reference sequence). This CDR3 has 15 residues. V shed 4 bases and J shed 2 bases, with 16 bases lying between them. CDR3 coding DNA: TGTGCCAGCAGCCCTTCGAGCGGAGGCACCTACGAGCAGTACTTC. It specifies CASSPSSGGTYEQYF. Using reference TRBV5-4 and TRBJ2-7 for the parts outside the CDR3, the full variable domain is ETGVTQSPTHLIKTRGQQVTLRCSSQSGHNTVSWYQQALGQGPQFIFQYYREEENGRGNFPPRFSGLQFPNYSSELNVNALELDDSALYLCASSPSSGGTYEQYFGPGTRLTVT.

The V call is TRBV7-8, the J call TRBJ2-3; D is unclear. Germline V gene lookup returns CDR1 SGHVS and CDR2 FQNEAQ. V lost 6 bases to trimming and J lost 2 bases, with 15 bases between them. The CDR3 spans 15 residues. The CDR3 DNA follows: TGTGCCAGCAGATCCCGCGGCGGCTACACAGATACGCAGTATTTT. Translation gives CASRSRGGYTDTQYF.

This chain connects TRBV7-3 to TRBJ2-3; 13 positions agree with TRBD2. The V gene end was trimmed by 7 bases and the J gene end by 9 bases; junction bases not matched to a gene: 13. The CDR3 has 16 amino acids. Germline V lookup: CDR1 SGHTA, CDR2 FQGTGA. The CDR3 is CASTNLTSGGRTTQYF. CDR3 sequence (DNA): TGTGCCAGCACCAACTTGACTAGCGGGGGGAGGACGACGCAGTATTTT.

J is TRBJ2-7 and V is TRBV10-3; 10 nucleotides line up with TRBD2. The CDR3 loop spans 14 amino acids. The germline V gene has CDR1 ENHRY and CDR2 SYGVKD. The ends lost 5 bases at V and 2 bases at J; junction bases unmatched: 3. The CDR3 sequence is CAISLAGAPYEQYF. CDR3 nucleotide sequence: TGTGCCATCAGTCTAGCGGGAGCCCCCTACGAGCAGTACTTC.

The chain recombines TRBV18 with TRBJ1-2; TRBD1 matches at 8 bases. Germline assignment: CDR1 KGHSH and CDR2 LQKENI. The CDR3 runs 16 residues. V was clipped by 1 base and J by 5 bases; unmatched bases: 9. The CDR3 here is CASSPRTRTGNYGYTF. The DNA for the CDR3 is TGTGCCAGCTCACCACGGACCAGGACAGGGAATTATGGCTACACCTTC.

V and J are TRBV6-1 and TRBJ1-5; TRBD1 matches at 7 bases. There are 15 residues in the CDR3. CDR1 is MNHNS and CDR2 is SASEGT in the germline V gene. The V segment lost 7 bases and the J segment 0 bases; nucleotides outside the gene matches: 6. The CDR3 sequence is CASTTDRPSNQPQHF. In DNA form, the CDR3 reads TGTGCCAGCACTACGGACAGGCCTAGCAATCAGCCCCAGCATTTT.

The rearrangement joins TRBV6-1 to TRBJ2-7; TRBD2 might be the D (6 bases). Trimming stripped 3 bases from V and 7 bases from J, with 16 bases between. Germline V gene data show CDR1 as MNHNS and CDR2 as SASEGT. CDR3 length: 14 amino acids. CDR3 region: CASSETSGRGEQYF. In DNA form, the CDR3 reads TGTGCCAGCAGTGAGACGTCTGGCCGGGGGGAGCAGTACTTC.

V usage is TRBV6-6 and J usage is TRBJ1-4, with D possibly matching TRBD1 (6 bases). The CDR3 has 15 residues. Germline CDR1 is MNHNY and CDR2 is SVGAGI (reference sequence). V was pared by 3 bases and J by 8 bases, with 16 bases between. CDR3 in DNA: TGTGCCAGCAGTTATTTCGAACAGGGAAGGGAAAAACTGTTTTTT. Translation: CASSYFEQGREKLFF.

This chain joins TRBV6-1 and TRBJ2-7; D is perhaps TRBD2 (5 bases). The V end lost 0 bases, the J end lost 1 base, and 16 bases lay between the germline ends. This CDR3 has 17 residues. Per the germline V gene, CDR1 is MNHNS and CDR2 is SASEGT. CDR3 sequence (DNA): TGTGCCAGCAGTGAAGCGGTTGTAGGGAGTATATCCTACGAGCAGTACTTC. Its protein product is CASSEAVVGSISYEQYF.

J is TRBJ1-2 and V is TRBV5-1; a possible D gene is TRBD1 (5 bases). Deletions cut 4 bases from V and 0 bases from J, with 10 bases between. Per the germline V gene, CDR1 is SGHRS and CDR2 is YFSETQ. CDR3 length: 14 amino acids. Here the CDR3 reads CASSDRSANYGYTF. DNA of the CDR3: TGCGCCAGCAGCGACAGATCAGCTAACTATGGCTACACCTTC.

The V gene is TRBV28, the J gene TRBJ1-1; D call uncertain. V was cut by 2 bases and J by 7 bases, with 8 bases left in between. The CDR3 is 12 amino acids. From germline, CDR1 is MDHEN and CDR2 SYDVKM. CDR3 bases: TGTGCCAGCAGTTTAAGCCGGGGTGAAGCTTTCTTT. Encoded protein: CASSLSRGEAFF.

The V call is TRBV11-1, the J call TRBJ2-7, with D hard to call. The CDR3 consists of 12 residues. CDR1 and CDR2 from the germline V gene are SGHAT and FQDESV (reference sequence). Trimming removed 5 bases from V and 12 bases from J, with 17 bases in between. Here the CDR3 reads CASSPTPAVTYF. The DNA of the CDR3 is TGTGCCAGCAGCCCCACCCCGGCGGTCACGTACTTC.

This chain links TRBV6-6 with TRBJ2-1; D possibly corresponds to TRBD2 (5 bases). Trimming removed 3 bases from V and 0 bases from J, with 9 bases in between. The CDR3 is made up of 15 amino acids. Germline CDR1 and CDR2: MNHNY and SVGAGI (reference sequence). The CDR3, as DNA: TGTGCCAGCAGTTATCGGGGAAGCTCCTACAATGAGCAGTTCTTC. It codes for CASSYRGSSYNEQFF.

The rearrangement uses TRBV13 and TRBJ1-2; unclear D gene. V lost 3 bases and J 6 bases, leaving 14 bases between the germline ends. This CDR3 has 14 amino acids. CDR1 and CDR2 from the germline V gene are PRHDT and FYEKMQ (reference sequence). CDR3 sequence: CASSLPNGGDGYTF. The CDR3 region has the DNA TGTGCCAGCAGCTTGCCGAACGGAGGCGATGGCTACACCTTC.

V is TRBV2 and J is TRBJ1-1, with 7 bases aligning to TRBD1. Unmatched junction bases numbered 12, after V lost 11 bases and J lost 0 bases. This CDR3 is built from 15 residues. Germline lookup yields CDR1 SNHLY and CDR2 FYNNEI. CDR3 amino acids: CADKGQLNMNTEAFF. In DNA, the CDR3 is TGTGCCGACAAGGGACAGCTAAACATGAACACTGAAGCTTTCTTT.

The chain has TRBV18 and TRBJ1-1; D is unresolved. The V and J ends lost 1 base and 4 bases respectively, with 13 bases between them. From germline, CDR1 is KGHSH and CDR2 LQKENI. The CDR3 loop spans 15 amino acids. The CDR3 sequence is CASSPLQEGGTEAFF. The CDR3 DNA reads TGTGCCAGCTCACCACTCCAAGAGGGAGGCACTGAAGCTTTCTTT. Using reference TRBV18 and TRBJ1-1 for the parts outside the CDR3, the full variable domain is NAGVMQNPRHLVRRRGQEARLRCSPMKGHSHVYWYRQLPEEGLKFMVYLQKENIIDESGMPKERFSAEFPKEGPSILRIQQVVRGDSAAYFCASSPLQEGGTEAFFGQGTRLTVV.

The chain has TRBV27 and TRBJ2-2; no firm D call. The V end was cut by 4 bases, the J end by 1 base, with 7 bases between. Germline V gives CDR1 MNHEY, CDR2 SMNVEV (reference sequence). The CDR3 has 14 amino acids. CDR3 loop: CASSYQVNTGELFF. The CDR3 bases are TGTGCCAGCAGTTACCAGGTGAACACCGGGGAGCTGTTTTTT.

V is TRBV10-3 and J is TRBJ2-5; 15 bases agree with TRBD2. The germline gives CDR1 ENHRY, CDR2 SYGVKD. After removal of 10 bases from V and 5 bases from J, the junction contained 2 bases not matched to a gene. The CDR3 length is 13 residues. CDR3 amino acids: CATGTSGRETQYF. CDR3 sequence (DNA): TGTGCCACAGGGACTAGCGGGAGGGAGACCCAGTACTTC.

The CDR3 is CASLATPAGNTIYF. The CDR3 coding sequence is TGTGCCAGCCTAGCTACCCCGGCGGGAAACACCATATATTTT. The rearrangement uses TRBV6-5 and TRBJ1-3; D unclear. This CDR3 is built from 14 residues. CDR1 is MNHEY and CDR2 is SVGAGI in the germline V gene. The V and J ends lost 8 bases and 4 bases respectively, with 15 bases between them.

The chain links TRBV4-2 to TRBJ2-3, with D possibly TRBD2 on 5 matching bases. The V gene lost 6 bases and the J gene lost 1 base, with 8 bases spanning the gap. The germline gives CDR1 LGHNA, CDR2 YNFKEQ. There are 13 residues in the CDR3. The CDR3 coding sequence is TGTGCCAGCAGGGACTTTCGCACAGATACGCAGTATTTT. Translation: CASRDFRTDTQYF.